The entry that follows covers one TCR beta chain sequence. Antigen specificity is unknown. Isolated RNA was reverse transcribed in full, so expressed TCRB transcripts were sequenced. Sequencing was performed with immunoSEQ multiplex PCR; in TCRdb, only in-frame clones are kept and a portion is missing. The sample consists of around 310,000 clones, approximately 13% of them appearing once. The sample originates from a study of beta chain features in type 1 diabetes. Study conclusions and caveats: TCRB CDR3 length was moderately but significantly reduced in all four CD4+ subsets of Type 1 diabetes patients. A PCR bias possibly favoring shorter templates would apply equally to patients and controls.

CDR1 GTSNPN and CDR2 SVGIG come from the germline V gene (reference sequence). V shed 2 bases and J 7 bases; nucleotides not matched to a gene: 3. The CDR3 extends over 12 amino acids. The origin of this receptor is a woman under 30 with type 1 diabetes. The chain uses TRBV30 and TRBJ1-2, with 8 nucleotides matching TRBD1. Source material: naive CD4+ T cells from blood. The CDR3, as DNA: TGTGCCTGGAGTCCAGGGGGCATTGGCTACACCTTC. This codes for CAWSPGGIGYTF.